The T cell receptor (beta chain) under discussion was sequenced for a study of T cells in Graves' hyperthyroidism and ophthalmopathy. In its sample, this clonotype was seen many times. V dropped 0 bases and J dropped 7; count of bases not matched to a gene: 10. Germline CDR1 is MDHEN and CDR2 is SYDVKM. This CDR3 spans 17 amino acids. From RNA transcripts, TCR beta CDR3 regions were amplified. The HTBI primer set drove a first-round RT-PCR of the TCR CDR3. TCRdb independently ran MiXCR on the multiplex PCR reads; one entry per CDR3 protein. The data hold about 690,000 distinct CDR3 sequences, with about 18% observed a single time. Graves' hyperthyroidism showing no ophthalmopathy progression within 18 months was considered stable. Uncontrolled infection, other autoimmune disease, pregnancy and lactation each barred patients from inclusion.

Input material: blood. V is TRBV28 and J is TRBJ2-1, with 9 bases identical to TRBD1. The sequence was collected from a man over 45 with Graves' hyperthyroidism. CDR3 protein: CASSLWGGTGNENEQFF. The CDR3 DNA sequence: TGTGCCAGCAGTTTATGGGGGGGGACAGGGAATGAAAATGAGCAGTTCTTC.